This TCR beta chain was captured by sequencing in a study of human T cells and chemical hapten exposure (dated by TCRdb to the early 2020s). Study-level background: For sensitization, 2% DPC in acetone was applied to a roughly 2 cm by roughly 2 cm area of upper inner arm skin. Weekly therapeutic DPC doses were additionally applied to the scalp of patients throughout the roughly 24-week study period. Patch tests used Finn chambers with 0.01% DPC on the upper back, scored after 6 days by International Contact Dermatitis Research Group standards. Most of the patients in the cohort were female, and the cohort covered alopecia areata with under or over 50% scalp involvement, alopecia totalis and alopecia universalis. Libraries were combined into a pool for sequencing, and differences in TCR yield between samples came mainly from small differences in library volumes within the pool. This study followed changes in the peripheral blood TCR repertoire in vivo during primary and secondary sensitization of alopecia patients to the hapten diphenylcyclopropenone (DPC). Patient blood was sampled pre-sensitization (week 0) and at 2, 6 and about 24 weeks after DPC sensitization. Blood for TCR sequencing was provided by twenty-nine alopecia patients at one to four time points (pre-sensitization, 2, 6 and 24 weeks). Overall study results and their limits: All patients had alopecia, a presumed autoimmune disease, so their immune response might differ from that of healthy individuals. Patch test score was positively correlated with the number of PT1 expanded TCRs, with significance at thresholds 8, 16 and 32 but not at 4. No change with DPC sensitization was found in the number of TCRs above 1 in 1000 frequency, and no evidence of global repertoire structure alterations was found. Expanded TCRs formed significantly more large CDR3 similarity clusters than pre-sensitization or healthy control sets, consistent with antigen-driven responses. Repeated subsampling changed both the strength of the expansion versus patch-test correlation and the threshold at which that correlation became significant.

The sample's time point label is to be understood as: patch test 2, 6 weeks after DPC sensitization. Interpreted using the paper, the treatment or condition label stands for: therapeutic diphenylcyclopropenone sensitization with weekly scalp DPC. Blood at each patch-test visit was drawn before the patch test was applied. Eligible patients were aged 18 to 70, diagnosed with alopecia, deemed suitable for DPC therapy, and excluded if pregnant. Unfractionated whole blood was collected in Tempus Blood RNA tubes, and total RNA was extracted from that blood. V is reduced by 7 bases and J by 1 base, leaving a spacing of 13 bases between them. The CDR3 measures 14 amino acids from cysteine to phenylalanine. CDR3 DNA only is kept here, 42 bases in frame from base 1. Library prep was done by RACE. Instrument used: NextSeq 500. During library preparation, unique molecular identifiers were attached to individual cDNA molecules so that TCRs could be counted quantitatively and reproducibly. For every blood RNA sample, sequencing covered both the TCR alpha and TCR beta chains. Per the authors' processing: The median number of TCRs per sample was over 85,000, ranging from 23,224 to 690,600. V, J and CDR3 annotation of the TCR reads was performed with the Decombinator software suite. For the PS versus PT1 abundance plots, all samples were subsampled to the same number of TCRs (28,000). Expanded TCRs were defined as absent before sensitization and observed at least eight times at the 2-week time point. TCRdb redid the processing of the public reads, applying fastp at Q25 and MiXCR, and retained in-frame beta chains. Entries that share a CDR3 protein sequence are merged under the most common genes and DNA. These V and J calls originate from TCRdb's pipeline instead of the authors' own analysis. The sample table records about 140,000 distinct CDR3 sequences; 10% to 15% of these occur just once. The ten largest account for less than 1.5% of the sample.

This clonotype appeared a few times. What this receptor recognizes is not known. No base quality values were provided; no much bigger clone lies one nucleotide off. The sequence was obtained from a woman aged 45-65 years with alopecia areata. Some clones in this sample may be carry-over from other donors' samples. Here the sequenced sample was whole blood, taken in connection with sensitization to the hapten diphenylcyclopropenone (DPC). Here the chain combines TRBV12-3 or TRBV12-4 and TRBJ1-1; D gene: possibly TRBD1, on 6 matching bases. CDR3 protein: CASTGGLGNTEAFF. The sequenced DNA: TGTGCCAGCACGGGGGGCCTTGGGAACACTGAAGCTTTCTTT.